This TCR beta chain derives from a study of control samples from healthy donors and cancer patients (TCRdb year 2020). The library was built by means of the immunoSEQ multiplex PCR assay. The table comes from immuneACCESS by way of TCRdb, which keeps in-frame sequences with V and J called. Part of the clones is missing from these tables; in studies checked, under half for an unresolved V gene and the rest for unknown reasons. Within this sample are about 65,000 clones, with approximately 90% of them counted one time only. The ten top clones hold more than 0.95% of the sample. A remark on this clone: The antigen this receptor binds is unknown. No much larger clone exists at a distance of one base, and base qualities are not known.

CDR3 length: 16 amino acids, cysteine to phenylalanine. Just CDR3 DNA is preserved here, 48 bases in frame from base 1. For this chain, trimming is 4 bases at the V end and 0 bases at the J end, and the number of junction bases without a gene match is 5. CDR1 and CDR2 (LGHDT, YNNKEL) derive from the germline V gene (reference sequence). This receptor was taken from a woman in her forties or fifties with colorectal cancer. The chain links TRBV3-1 (or the pseudogene TRBV3-2) with TRBJ1-1, with TRBD1 matching 10 junction bases. Sample: PBMCs. The CDR3 region has the sequence CASSLGQGIMNTEAFF. The DNA is as follows: TGTGCCAGCAGCCTGGGACAGGGGATCATGAACACTGAAGCTTTCTTT.